This TCR beta chain was obtained from a study of shared clonotypes between healthy human individuals. Broader study findings: Naive CD4 clonotypes were shared across several donors at 4% to 5%.

On this clone itself: The antigen is not known.

It was CD45RO-negative cells, positively selected for CCR7, that made up naive CD8 cells, with terminally differentiated effector memory CD45RA+ cells excluded. Trimming shortened V by 6 bases and J by 4 bases, and 16 bases separated the two germline ends. Germline CDR1 MGHRA, CDR2 YSYEKL. This CDR3 has 15 residues. Investigators spread the genomic DNA of each subset evenly over several immunoSEQ plates. Replicate PCRs run on sorted subsets employed 200 ng DNA, approximately 30,000 T cell genomes. Sequencing used immunoSEQ multiplex PCR; TCRdb keeps in-frame clones, though not all of them. The top ten hold around 1.7% of the sample, which has more than 2 million clones, roughly 95% seen once.

The sequencing sample was made of naive CD8+ T cells from PBMCs. The chain carries TRBV4-1 and TRBJ1-3; weak D call: TRBD1 (5 bases). This TCR came from a young man in good health. Some clones in this sample may be carry-over from other donors' samples. CDR3 sequence (DNA): TGCGCCAGCAGTCTCGCGGGGGATTTCGGAAACACCATATATTTT. Translation: CASSLAGDFGNTIYF.